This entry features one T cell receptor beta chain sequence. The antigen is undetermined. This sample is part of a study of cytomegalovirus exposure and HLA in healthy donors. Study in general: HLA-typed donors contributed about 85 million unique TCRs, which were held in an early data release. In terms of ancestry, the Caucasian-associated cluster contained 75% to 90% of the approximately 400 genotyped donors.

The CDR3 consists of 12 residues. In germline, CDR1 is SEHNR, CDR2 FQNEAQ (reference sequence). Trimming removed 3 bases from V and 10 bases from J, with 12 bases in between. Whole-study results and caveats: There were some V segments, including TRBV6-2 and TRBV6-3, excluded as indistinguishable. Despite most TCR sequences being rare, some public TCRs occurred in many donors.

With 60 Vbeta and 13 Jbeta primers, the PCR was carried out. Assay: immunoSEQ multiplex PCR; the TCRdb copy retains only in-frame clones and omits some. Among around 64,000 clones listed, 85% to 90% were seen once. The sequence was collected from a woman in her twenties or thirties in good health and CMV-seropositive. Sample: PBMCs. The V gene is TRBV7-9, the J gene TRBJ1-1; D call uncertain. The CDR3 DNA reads TGTGCCAGCAGCTTCCCCCCGGCGGGAGCTTTCTTT. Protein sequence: CASSFPPAGAFF.